This T cell receptor (beta chain) was found in a study of T cell responses to AZD1222 COVID-19 vaccine. Across the study: Second-dose timings of about 4 or about 12 weeks were pooled. Findings and caveats of the study: Seropositive AZD1222 recipients at baseline numbered only 6 or 7. Vaccine-related CD4 TCRs covered spike, predominating at 160-218 and 743-854.

The table came from immunoSEQ multiplex PCR; TCRdb's copy has only in-frame clones and leaves some out. The sample carries about 85,000 clones, around 85% recorded once. Comments on this clone: The antigen remains undetermined.

V was shortened by 1 base and J by 5 bases, with 9 bases between the two germline ends. Germline V gene data show CDR1 as MGHDK and CDR2 as SYGVNS. This CDR3 spans 14 amino acids. The chain joins TRBV25-1 to TRBJ1-5; D unresolved. The TCR sequence derives from an adult in good health. Sequenced material: peripheral blood, taken on day 0 of AZD1222 vaccination. Written as DNA, the CDR3 is TGTGCCAGCAGTGAATCGTACGGTCATCAGCCCCAGCATTTT. It codes for CASSESYGHQPQHF. The variable domain in full, completed from reference TRBV25-1 and TRBJ1-5, reads EADIYQTPRYLVIGTGKKITLECSQTMGHDKMYWYQQDPGMELHLIHYSYGVNSTEKGDLSSESTVSRIRTEHFPLTLESARPSHTSQYLCASSESYGHQPQHFGDGTRLSIL.